The clone carrying this T cell receptor (beta chain) has a handful of counts. This entry is derived from a study of blood T cells in healthy people across ages. Using a J-beta primer mix together with a sample-barcoded 5' primer, a second PCR was run for about 6 to 12 cycles. TCRdb re-analysed the 5' RACE reads in MiXCR, keeping a single row per CDR3 protein. Of about 1.8 million distinct CDR3 sequences detected, about 50% appear once; the ten largest clones hold approximately 2.1%. The V gene's germline CDR1 is LGHNA and CDR2 YSLEER. The V end lost 4 bases, the J end lost 7 bases, and 19 bases lay between the germline ends. The CDR3 has 16 amino acids.

The genes are TRBV4-3 and TRBJ1-4, with D tentatively TRBD1 (5 bases). The sequence was collected from a woman aged 40 to 50 in good health. Sequencing was done on a sample of blood. CDR3 coding DNA: TGCGCCAGCAGCCGCGGGTGGCAGGGACGTGTTGAAAAACTGTTTTTT. Its translation is CASSRGWQGRVEKLFF.